The text below deals with one T cell receptor (beta chain). The sample is drawn from a study of blood T cell repertoires in COVID-19. Looking at the study overall: Acute and convalescent COVID-19 samples came from the United States, Italy and Spain. Sources were T cells, B-cell-depleted T cells, or PBMCs; the material itself was cDNA or gDNA.

In the authors' workflow: Reference gene primer amplification gave nucleated cell count estimates. The table came from immunoSEQ multiplex PCR; TCRdb's copy has only in-frame clones and leaves some out. V and J calls and clone size are as listed in that table; D and trimming were resolved from the DNA. Of about 76,000 clones in the sample, around 91% were seen once. Per germline, CDR1 MNHEY and CDR2 SVGAGI. V lost 6 bases and J 5 bases, leaving 16 bases between the germline ends. The CDR3 length is 14 residues. The rearrangement links TRBV6-5 to TRBJ1-1; possible D gene TRBD1, 5 bases. The receptor was derived from a woman between 50 and 59 years old in a cohort sampled during active COVID-19. The sequencing input was peripheral blood. CDR3 amino acids: CASRIDSRKTEAFF. The CDR3 DNA reads TGTGCCAGCAGAATTGACAGCCGGAAAACTGAAGCTTTCTTT.